This TCR beta chain was identified during a study of CD8 T cells in ankylosing spondylitis. Findings of the study overall: There was a TCR beta motif, made of several highly homologous variants, that appeared characteristic of ankylosing spondylitis blood.

V dropped 4 bases and J dropped 5 bases, with 16 bases sitting between them. The germline CDR1 and CDR2 sequences are SGHRS and YFSETQ. The CDR3 contains 15 residues. This clonotype showed up many times. Its antigen is undetermined. Preparation of TCR beta libraries was done by quantitative 5'-RACE with molecular barcodes. TCRdb reanalysed the 5' RACE reads using MiXCR and keeps one entry per CDR3 protein. The table has 200,000 to 250,000 distinct CDR3 sequences, about 18% seen once. Sequencing was done on a sample of blood, either unsorted or a sorted T cell fraction (not recorded which). This TCR derives from a male donor with ankylosing spondylitis. The chain uses TRBV5-1 and TRBJ2-1; tentative D call: TRBD2 (6 bases). CDR3 region: CASSIWRGSNNEQFF. CDR3 coding DNA: TGCGCCAGCAGCATATGGCGGGGTTCAAACAATGAGCAGTTCTTC.